The 7 T cell receptor beta chains listed next were all sequenced from one sample in a study of T cell responses to AZD1222 COVID-19 vaccine. The protocol was immunoSEQ multiplex PCR, while the TCRdb copy is restricted to in-frame clones and leaves out a portion. The data show about 84,000 clones, nearly 90% seen once. The sequenced sample was peripheral blood, obtained on day 0 of AZD1222 vaccination. Receptor source: an adult in good health.

The V gene is TRBV18, the J gene TRBJ1-1; D might be TRBD1 (5 bases). CDR3 length equals 15 residues. V was cut by 2 bases and J by 0 bases, with 10 bases left in between. The germline gives CDR1 KGHSH, CDR2 LQKENI. The CDR3 protein is CASSPVDRMNTEAFF. The CDR3 DNA reads TGTGCCAGCTCACCAGTTGACAGAATGAACACTGAAGCTTTCTTT.

This clone was seen only once. This sequence joins TRBV7-9 and TRBJ2-3; 8 nucleotides align to TRBD1. Germline assignment: CDR1 SEHNR and CDR2 FQNEAQ (reference sequence). J lost 5 bases, V lost 11 bases, and 6 bases had no gene match. The CDR3 has 12 amino acids. The DNA of the CDR3 is TGTGCCGCCGGACAGGGACAAGATACGCAGTATTTT. This translates into CAAGQGQDTQYF.

This clone occurred once. The rearrangement uses TRBV2 and TRBJ2-1; D may be TRBD1 or TRBD2 (5 bases each). This CDR3 spans 13 amino acids. The ends were cut back, 5 bases at V and 15 bases at J, with 20 bases in the middle. Germline V lookup: CDR1 SNHLY, CDR2 FYNNEI. The CDR3 sequence is CASSSRGLDRRFF. The DNA for the CDR3 is TGTGCCAGCAGTAGCCGGGGCCTAGACCGGCGGTTCTTC.

This rearrangement joins TRBV5-1 to TRBJ1-3, with D unclear. V shed 2 bases and J shed 0 bases, with 12 bases lying between them. Germline CDR1 is SGHRS and CDR2 is YFSETQ. This CDR3 has 16 residues. For the CDR3, the DNA is TGCGCCAGCAGCTTTCAAGAGACCGACTCTGGAAACACCATATATTTT. Amino acid sequence: CASSFQETDSGNTIYF. Full variable domain (rest looked up from reference TRBV5-1 and TRBJ1-3): KAGVTQTPRYLIKTRGQQVTLSCSPISGHRSVSWYQQTPGQGLQFLFEYFSETQRNKGNFPGRFSGRQFSNSRSEMNVSTLELGDSALYLCASSFQETDSGNTIYFGEGSWLTVV.

The genes are TRBV29-1 and TRBJ1-1; D not resolved. The CDR3 is made up of 13 amino acids. Germline V gene data show CDR1 as SQVTM and CDR2 as ANQGSEA. Trimming removed 2 bases from V and 1 base from J, with 8 bases in between. The CDR3 is CSVERAGNTEAFF. The CDR3 DNA reads TGCAGCGTTGAACGTGCGGGGAACACTGAAGCTTTCTTT.

The V call is TRBV19, the J call TRBJ2-7; perhaps TRBD2 as D (5 bases). The CDR3 sequence is 12 residues long. Per germline, CDR1 LNHDA and CDR2 SQIVND (reference sequence). Trimming pared 2 bases from V and 7 bases from J, leaving 9 bases between. CDR3 DNA sequence: TGTGCCAGTAGTATATATCGGGGAGAGCAGTACTTC. Its protein product is CASSIYRGEQYF.

The chain is built from TRBV19 and TRBJ2-3; D is uncertain. Trimming took off 4 bases at V and 7 bases at J, with 9 bases between the two ends. This CDR3 is built from 12 residues. In germline, CDR1 is LNHDA, CDR2 SQIVND (reference sequence). The CDR3 DNA reads as TGTGCCAGTAGTACCCCTCCAAATACGCAGTATTTT. Translating gives CASSTPPNTQYF.